This T cell receptor (beta chain) was recorded in a study of control samples from healthy donors and cancer patients. Profiling relied on immunoSEQ multiplex PCR, and the TCRdb table lists in-frame clones only, not all of them. The sample carries about 120,000 clones, over 85% recorded once. CDR1 is SGHVS, CDR2 FQNEAQ, per germline. V dropped 1 base and J dropped 8 bases, with 17 bases sitting between them. The CDR3 covers 16 residues. This sequence originates from a man younger than 40 in good health. The specimen was blood. V and J are TRBV7-8 and TRBJ1-4; D unclear. Here the CDR3 DNA reads TGTGCCAGCAGCTTAGTATCATGGCCCCGAGCAGAAAAACTGTTTTTT. Protein: CASSLVSWPRAEKLFF. Complete variable domain (other parts from reference TRBV7-8 and TRBJ1-4): GAGVSQSPRYKVAKRGQDVALRCDPISGHVSLFWYQQALGQGPEFLTYFQNEAQLDKSGLPSDRFFAERPEGSVSTLKIQRTQQEDSAVYLCASSLVSWPRAEKLFFGSGTQLSVL.